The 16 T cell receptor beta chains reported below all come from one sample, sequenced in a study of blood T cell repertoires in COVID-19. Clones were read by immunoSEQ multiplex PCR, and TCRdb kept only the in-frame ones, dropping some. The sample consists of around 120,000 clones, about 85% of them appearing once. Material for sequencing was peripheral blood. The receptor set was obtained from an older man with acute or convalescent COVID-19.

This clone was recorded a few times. The CDR3, as DNA: TGTGCCAGCAGCTTAGGGACTACGGGCGATGAGCAGTTCTTC. Translated, it gives CASSLGTTGDEQFF. This sequence joins TRBV11-1 and TRBJ2-1, with TRBD2 as a possible D gene (6 bases). The ends were cut back, 1 base at V and 8 bases at J, with 12 bases in the middle. Germline V gives CDR1 SGHAT, CDR2 FQDESV (reference sequence). This CDR3 comprises 14 residues.

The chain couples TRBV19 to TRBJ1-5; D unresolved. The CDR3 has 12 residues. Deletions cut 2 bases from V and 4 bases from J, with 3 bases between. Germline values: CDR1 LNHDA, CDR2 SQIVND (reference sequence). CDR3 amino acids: CASSIRNQPQHF. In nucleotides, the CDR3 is TGTGCCAGTAGTATACGGAATCAGCCCCAGCATTTT.

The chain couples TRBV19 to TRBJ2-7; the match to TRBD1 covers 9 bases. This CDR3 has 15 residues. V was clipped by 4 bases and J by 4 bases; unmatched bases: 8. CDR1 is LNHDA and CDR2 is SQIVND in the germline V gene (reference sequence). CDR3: CASSTKGTGHYEQYF. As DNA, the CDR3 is TGTGCCAGTAGTACCAAAGGGACAGGGCATTACGAGCAGTACTTC.

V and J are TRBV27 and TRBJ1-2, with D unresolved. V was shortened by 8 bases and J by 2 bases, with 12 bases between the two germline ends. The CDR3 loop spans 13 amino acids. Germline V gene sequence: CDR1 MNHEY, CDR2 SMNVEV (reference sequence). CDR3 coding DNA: TGTGCCAGCGGTCCTAGGTCGAACTATGGCTACACCTTC. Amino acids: CASGPRSNYGYTF.

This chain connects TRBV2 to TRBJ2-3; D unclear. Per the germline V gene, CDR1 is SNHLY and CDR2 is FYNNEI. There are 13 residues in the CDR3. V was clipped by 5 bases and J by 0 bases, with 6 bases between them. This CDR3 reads CASSSTSTDTQYF. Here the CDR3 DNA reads TGTGCCAGCAGTAGCACGAGCACAGATACGCAGTATTTT.

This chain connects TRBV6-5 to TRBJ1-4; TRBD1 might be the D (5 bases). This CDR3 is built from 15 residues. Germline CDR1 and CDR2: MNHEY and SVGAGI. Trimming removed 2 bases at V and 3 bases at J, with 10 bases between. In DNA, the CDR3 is TGTGCCAGCAGTTACACGGCAGGGTCTAATGAAAAACTGTTTTTT. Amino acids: CASSYTAGSNEKLFF.

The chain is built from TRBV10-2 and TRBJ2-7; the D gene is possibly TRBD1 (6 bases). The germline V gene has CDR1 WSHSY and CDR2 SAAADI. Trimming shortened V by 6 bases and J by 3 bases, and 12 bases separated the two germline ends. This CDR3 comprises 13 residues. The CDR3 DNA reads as TGCGCCAGCAGCGAAGGACAGCTCTACGAGCAGTACTTC. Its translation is CASSEGQLYEQYF.

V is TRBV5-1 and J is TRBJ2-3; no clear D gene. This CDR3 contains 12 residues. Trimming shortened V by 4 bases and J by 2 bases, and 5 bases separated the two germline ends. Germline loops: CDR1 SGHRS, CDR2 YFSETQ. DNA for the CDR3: TGCGCCAGCAGCCGCTACACAGATACGCAGTATTTT. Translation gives CASSRYTDTQYF.

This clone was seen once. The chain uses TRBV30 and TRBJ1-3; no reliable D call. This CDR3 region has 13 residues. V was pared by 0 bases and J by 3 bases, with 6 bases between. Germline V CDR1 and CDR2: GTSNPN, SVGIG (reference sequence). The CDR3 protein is CAWSVHSGNTIYF. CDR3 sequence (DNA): TGTGCCTGGAGTGTACACAGTGGAAACACCATATATTTT.

In DNA form, the CDR3 reads TGTGCCAGCAGTCCACTAGCGGGGGCAAGGGGAGAAGAGACCCAGTACTTC. Amino acids: CASSPLAGARGEETQYF. V gene TRBV27 combines with J gene TRBJ2-5, with 11 positions matching TRBD2. Germline trimming cut 5 bases from V and 3 bases from J; bases unmatched to any gene: 11. The CDR3 is made up of 17 amino acids. The germline gives CDR1 MNHEY, CDR2 SMNVEV (reference sequence).

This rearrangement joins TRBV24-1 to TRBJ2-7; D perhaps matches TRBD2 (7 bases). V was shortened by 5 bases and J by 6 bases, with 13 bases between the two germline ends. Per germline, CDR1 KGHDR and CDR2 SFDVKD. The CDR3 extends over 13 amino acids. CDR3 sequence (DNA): TGTGCCACCAGTGTCGGAGGGGGGGGCGAGCAGTACTTC. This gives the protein CATSVGGGGEQYF.

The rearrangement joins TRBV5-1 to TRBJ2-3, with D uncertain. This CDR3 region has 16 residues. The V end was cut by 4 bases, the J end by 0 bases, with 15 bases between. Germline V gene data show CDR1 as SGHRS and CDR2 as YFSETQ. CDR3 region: CASSRGVESSTDTQYF. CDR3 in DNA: TGCGCCAGCAGCCGTGGTGTGGAGTCTAGCACAGATACGCAGTATTTT.

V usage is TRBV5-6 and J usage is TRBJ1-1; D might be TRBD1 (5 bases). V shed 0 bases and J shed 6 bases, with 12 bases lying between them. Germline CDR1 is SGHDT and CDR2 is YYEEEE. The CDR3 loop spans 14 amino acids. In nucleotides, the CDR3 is TGTGCCAGCAGCTTGGGGTGGGGCGGCTCTGAAGCTTTCTTT. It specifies CASSLGWGGSEAFF.

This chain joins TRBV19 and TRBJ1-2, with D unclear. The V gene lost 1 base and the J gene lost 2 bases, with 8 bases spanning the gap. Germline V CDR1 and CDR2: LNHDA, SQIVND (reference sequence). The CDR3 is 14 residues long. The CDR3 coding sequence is TGTGCCAGTAGTATAGCACAACCGAACTATGGCTACACCTTC. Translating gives CASSIAQPNYGYTF. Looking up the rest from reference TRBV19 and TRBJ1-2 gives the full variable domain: DGGITQSPKYLFRKEGQNVTLSCEQNLNHDAMYWYRQDPGQGLRLIYYSQIVNDFQKGDIAEGYSVSREKKESFPLTVTSAQKNPTAFYLCASSIAQPNYGYTFGSGTRLTVV.

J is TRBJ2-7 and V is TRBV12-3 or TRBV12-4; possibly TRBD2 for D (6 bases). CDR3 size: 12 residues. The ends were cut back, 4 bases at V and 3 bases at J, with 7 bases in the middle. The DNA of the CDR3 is TGTGCCAGCAGTTGGCGGGGCTACGAGCAGTACTTC. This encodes CASSWRGYEQYF.

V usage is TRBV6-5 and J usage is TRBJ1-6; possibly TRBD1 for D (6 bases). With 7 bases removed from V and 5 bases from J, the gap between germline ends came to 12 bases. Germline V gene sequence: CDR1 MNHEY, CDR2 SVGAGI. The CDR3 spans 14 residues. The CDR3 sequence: CASNLGQHNSPLHF. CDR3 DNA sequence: TGTGCCAGCAACTTGGGACAACATAATTCACCCCTCCACTTT.